The count of the clone carrying this TCR beta chain is one. Clones were sequenced by immunoSEQ multiplex PCR, and TCRdb holds only the in-frame ones, with some missing. The sample holds around 500,000 clones, roughly 85% seen once. V was cut by 2 bases and J by 4 bases, with 10 bases left in between. The germline V gene has CDR1 LGHDT and CDR2 YNNKEL (reference sequence). The CDR3 totals 14 residues. This entry is derived from a study of blood T cell repertoires in COVID-19. In the study overall: T cells, B-cell-depleted T cells, or PBMCs supplied cDNA or gDNA.

This clonotype originated in a human donor in a cohort sampled during active COVID-19. Source material: peripheral blood. J is TRBJ2-3 and V is TRBV3-1 (or the pseudogene TRBV3-2); no clear D. Here the CDR3 DNA reads TGTGCCAGCAGCCAAAGTCTAACGGCAGATACGCAGTATTTT. It is translated as CASSQSLTADTQYF.